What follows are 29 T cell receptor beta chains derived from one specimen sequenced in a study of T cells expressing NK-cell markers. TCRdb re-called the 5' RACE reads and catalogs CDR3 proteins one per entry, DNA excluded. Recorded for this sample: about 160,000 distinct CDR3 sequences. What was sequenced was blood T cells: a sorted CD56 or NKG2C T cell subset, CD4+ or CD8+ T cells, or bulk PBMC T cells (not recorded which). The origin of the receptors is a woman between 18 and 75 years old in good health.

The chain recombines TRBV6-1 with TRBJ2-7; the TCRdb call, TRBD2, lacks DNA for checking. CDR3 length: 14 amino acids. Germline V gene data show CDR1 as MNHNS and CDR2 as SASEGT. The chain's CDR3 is CASKGLAGGNEQYF.

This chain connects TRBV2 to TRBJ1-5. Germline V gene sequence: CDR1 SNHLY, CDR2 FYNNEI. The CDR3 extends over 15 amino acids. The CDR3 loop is CASNREKGRDQPQHF.

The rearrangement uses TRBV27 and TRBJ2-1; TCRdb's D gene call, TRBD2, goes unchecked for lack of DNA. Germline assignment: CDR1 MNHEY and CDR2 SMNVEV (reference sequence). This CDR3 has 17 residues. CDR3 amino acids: CASSPGLAGGSYNEQFF.

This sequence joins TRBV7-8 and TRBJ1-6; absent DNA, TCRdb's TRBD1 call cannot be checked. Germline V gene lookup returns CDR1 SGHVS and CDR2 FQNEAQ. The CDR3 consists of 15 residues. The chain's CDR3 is CASSSQGTGNSPLHF.

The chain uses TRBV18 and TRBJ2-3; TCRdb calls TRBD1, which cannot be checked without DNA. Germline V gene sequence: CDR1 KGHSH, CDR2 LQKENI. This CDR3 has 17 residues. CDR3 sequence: CASSDKPGQGRSDTQYF.

The CDR3 sequence: CASTLPREETQYF. The rearrangement joins TRBV7-8 to TRBJ2-5; TCRdb's D call of TRBD1 is untestable without DNA. The CDR3 length is 13 residues. In germline, CDR1 is SGHVS, CDR2 FQNEAQ.

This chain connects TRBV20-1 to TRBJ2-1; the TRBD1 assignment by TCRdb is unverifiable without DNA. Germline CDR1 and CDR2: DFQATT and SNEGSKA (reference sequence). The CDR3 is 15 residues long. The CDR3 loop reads CSASNPQGSGNEQFF.

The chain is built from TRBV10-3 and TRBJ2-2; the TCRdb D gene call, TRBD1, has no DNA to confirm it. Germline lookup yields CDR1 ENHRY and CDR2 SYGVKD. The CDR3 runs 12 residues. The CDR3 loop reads CATWDGTGELFF.

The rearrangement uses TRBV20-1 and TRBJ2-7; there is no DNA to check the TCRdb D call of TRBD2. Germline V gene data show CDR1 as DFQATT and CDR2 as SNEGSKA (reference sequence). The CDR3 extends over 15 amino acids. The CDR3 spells CSARDLGGGVYEQYF.

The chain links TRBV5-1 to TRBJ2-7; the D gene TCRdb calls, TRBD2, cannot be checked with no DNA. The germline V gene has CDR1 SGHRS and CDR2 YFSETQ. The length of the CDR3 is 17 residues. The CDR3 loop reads CASSPGLGLAGNYEQYF.

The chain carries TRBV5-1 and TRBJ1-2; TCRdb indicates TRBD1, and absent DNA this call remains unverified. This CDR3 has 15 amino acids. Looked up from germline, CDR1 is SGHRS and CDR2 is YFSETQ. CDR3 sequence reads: CASSPKTGTNYGYTF. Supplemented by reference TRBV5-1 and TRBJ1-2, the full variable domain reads KAGVTQTPRYLIKTRGQQVTLSCSPISGHRSVSWYQQTPGQGLQFLFEYFSETQRNKGNFPGRFSGRQFSNSRSEMNVSTLELGDSALYLCASSPKTGTNYGYTFGSGTRLTVV.

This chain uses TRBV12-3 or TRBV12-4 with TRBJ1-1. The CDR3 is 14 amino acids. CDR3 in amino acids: CASSLIYVGTEAFF.

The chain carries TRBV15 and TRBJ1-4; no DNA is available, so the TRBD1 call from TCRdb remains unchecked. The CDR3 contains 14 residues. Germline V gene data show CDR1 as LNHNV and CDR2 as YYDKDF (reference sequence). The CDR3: CATSGPGINEKLFF.

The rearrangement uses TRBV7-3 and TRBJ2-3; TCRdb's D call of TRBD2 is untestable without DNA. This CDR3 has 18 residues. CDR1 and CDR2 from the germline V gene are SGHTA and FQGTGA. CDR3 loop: CASSPRGSLETSTDTQYF.

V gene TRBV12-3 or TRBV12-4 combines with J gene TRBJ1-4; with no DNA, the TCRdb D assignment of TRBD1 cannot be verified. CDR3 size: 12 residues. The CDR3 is CASQGMGEKLFF.

The CDR3 reads CSASGPFLTGELFF. The chain uses TRBV20-1 and TRBJ2-2; there is no DNA to check the TCRdb D call of TRBD2. CDR1 and CDR2 from the germline V gene are DFQATT and SNEGSKA (reference sequence). The CDR3 is 14 residues long.

The CDR3 reads CASSYRTGRETQYF. V is TRBV28 and J is TRBJ2-5; TCRdb names TRBD1, which stays unverified in the absence of DNA. Per the germline V gene, CDR1 is MDHEN and CDR2 is SYDVKM. The CDR3 length is 14 residues.

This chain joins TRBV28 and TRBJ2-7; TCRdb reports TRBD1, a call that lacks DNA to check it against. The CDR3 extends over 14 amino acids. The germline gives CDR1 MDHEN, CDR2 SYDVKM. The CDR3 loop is CASSTGGLSYEQYF.

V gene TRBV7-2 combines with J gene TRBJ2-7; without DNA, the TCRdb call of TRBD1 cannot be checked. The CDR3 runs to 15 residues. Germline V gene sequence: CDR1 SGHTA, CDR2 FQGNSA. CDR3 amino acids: CASSSAQGGSYEQYF.

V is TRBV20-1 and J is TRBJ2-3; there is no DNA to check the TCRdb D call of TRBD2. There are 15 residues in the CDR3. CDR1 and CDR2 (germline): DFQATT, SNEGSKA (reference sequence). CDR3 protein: CSAPSSGGSTDTQYF.

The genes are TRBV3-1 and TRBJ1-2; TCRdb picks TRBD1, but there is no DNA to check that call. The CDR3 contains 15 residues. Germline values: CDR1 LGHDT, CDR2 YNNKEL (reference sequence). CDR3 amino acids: CASSTPKTGGGGYTF. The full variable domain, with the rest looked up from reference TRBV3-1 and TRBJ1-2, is DTAVSQTPKYLVTQMGNDKSIKCEQNLGHDTMYWYKQDSKKFLKIMFSYNNKELIINETVPNRFSPKSPDKAHLNLHINSLELGDSAVYFCASSTPKTGGGGYTFGSGTRLTVV.

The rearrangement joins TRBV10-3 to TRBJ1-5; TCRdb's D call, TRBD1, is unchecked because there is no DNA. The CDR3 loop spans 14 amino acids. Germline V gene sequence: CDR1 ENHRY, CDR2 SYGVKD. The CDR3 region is CAISEGTVNQPQHF.

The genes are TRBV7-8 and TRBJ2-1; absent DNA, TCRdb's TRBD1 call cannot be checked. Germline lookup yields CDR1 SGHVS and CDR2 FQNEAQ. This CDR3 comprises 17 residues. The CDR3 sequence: CASSLVGGQTGFNEQFF.

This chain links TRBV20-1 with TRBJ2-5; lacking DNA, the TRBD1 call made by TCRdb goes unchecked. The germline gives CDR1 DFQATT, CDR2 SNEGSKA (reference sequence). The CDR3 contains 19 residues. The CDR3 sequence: CSASSSRPNSGTGEETQYF.

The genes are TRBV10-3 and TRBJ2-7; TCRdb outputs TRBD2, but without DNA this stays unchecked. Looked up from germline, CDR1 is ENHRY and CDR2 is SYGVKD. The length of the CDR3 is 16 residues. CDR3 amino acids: CAISPATSGSPYEQYF.

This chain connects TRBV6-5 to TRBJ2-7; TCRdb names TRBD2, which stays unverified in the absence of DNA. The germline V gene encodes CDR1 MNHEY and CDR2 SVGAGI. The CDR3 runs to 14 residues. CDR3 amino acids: CASSYEGSYYEQYF.

The CDR3 sequence: CASSQSGTGLTEAFF. V and J are TRBV16 and TRBJ1-1; TCRdb's D gene call, TRBD1, goes unchecked for lack of DNA. Germline V gene sequence: CDR1 KGHSY, CDR2 FQNENV. The CDR3 sequence is 15 residues long. Full variable domain (rest looked up from reference TRBV16 and TRBJ1-1): GEEVAQTPKHLVRGEGQKAKLYCAPIKGHSYVFWYQQVLKNEFKFLISFQNENVFDETGMPKERFSAKCLPNSPCSLEIQATKLEDSAVYFCASSQSGTGLTEAFFGQGTRLTVV.

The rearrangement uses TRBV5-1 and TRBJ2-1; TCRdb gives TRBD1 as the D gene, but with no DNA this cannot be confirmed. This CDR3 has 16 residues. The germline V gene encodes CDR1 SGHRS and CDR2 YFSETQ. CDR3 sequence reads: CASSWQRGQGYNEQFF.

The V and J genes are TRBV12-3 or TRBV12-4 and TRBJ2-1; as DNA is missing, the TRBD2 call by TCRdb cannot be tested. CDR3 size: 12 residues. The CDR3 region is CASSWAGGPQFF.